The text below deals with one TCR beta chain. Its antigen is not identified. The sample is drawn from a study of lymphopenia after photon versus proton radiotherapy. General study points: Proton therapy kept repertoires fairly stable, unlike photons, which gained effector/memory cells. Only patients who died were analyzed for survival; proton advantage is unproven. Oligoclonal CD8+ Temra expansion after nadir drove photon patients' diversity drop. In patients who died, overall survival fell as post-nadir TCR diversity dropped more.

Sequencing was performed with immunoSEQ multiplex PCR; in TCRdb, only in-frame clones are kept and a portion is missing. The table shows over 20,000 clones, with 85% to 90% occurring only once. Trimming pared 8 bases from V and 0 bases from J, leaving 11 bases between. The CDR3 totals 15 residues. The germline gives CDR1 MNHNS, CDR2 SASEGT. J is TRBJ1-6 and V is TRBV6-1; D uncertain. The sequence was obtained from a man older than 75 with esophageal cancer. The sequencing used peripheral blood, collected from a patient treated with proton-based radiotherapy. The CDR3 DNA sequence: TGTGCCAGCCTGGGGATGAGCTCCTATAATTCACCCCTCCACTTT. Its translation is CASLGMSSYNSPLHF.